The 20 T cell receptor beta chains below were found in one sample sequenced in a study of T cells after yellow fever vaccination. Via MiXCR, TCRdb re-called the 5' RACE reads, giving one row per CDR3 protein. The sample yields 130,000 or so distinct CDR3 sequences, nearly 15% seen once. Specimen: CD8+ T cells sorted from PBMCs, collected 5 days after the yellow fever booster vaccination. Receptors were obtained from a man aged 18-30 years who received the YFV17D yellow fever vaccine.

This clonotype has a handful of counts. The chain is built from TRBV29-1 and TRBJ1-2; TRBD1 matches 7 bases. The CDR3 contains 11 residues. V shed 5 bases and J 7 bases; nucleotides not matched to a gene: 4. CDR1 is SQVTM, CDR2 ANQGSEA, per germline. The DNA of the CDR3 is TGCAGCGTTCGACAGGGAGGTGGCTACACCTTC. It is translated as CSVRQGGGYTF. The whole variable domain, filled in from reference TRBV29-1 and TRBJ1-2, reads SAVISQKPSRDICQRGTSLTIQCQVDSQVTMMFWYRQQPGQSLTLIATANQGSEATYESGFVIDKFPISRPNLTFSTLTVSNMSPEDSSIYLCSVRQGGGYTFGSGTRLTVV.

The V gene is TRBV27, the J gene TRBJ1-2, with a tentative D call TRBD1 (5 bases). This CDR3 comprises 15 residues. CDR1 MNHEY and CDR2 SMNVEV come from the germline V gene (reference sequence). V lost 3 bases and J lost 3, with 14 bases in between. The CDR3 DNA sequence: TGTGCCAGCAGTTTGGTGGGGCAGGGATACTATGGCTACACCTTC. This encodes CASSLVGQGYYGYTF.

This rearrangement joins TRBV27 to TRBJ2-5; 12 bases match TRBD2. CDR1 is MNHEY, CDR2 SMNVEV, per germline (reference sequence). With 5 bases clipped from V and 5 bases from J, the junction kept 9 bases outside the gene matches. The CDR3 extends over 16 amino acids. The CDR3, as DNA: TGTGCCAGCAGTCCCCTTCGGACTAGCGGGGTGGAGACCCAGTACTTC. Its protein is CASSPLRTSGVETQYF.

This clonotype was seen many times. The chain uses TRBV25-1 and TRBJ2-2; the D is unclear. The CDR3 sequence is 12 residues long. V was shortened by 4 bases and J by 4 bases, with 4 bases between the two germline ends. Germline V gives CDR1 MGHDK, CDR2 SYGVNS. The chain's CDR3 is CASSVLTGELFF. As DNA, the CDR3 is TGTGCCAGCAGTGTTCTCACCGGGGAGCTGTTTTTT.

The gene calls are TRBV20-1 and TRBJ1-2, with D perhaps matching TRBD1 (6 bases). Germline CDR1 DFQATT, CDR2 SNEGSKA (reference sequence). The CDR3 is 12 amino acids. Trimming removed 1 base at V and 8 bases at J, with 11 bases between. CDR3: CSARGGGDGYTF. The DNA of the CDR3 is TGCAGTGCTAGAGGTGGGGGCGACGGCTACACCTTC.

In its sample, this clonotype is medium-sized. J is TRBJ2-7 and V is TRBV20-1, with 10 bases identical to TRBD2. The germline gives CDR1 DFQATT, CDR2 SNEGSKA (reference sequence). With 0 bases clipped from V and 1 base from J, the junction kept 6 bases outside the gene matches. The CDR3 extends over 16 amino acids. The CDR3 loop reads CSARDVLAGMSYEQYF. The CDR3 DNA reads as TGCAGTGCTAGAGATGTACTAGCGGGGATGTCCTACGAGCAGTACTTC.

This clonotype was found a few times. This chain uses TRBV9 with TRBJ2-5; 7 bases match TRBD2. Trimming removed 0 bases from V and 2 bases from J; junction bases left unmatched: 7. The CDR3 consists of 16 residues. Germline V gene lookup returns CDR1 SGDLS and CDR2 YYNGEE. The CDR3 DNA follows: TGTGCCAGCAGCGTAGGGACGGGGGGTGAGCAAGAGACCCAGTACTTC. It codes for CASSVGTGGEQETQYF.

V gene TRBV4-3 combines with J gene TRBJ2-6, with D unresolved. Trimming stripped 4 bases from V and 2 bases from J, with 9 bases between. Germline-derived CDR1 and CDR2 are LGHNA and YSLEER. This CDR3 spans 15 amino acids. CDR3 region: CASSPYTAGANVLTF. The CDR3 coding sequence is TGCGCCAGCAGCCCCTACACAGCTGGGGCCAACGTCCTGACTTTC.

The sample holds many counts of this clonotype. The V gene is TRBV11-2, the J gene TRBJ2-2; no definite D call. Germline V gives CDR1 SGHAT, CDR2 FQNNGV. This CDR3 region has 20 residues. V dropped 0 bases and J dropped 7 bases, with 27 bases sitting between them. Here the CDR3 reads CASSLDSRRVLLTPHGELFF. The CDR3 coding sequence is TGTGCCAGCAGCTTAGATTCGAGAAGGGTCCTTCTAACCCCCCACGGGGAGCTGTTTTTT.

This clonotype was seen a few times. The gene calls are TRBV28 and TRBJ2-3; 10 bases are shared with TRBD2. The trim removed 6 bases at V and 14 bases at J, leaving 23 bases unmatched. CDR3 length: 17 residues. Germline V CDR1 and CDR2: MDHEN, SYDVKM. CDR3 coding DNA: TGTGCCAGCAGCCCCCTATTGACTAGAGCGGGGGGGCCTTTGTTGTATTTT. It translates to CASSPLLTRAGGPLLYF.

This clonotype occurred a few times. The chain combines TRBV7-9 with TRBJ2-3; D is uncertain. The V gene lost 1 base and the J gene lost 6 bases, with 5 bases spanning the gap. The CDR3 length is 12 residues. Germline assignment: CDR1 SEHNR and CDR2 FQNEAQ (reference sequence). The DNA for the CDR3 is TGTGCCAGCAGCTTAGATGGGGATACGCAGTATTTT. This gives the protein CASSLDGDTQYF.

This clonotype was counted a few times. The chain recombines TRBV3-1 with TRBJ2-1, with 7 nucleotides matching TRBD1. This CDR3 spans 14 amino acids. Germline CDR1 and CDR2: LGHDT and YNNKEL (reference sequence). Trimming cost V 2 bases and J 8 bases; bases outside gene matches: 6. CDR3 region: CASSQTTGDDEQFF. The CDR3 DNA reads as TGTGCCAGCAGCCAAACTACAGGGGACGATGAGCAGTTCTTC.

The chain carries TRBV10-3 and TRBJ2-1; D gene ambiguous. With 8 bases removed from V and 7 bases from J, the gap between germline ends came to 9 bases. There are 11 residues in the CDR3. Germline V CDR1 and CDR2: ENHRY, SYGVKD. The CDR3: CAIRTANEQFF. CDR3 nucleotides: TGTGCCATCCGCACAGCTAATGAGCAGTTCTTC.

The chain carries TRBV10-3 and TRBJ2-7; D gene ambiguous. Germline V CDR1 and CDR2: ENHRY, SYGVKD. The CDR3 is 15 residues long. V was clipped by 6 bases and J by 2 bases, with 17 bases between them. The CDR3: CAISSSGLGTYEQYV. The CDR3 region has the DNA TGTGCCATCAGCTCGTCCGGGCTGGGGACCTACGAGCAGTACGTC.

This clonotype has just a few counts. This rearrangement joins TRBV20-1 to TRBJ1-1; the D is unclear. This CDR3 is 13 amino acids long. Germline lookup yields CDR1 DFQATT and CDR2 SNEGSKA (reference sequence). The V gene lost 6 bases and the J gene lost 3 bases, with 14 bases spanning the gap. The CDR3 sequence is CSANAPRDTEAFF. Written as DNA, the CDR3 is TGCAGTGCCAACGCTCCCCGGGACACTGAAGCTTTCTTT.

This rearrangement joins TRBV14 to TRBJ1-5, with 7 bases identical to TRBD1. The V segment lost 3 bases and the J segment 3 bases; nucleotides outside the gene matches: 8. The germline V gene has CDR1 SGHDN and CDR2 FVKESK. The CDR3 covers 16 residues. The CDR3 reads CASSQVTGTSNQPQHF. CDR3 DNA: TGTGCCAGCAGCCAGGTGACAGGGACTTCCAATCAGCCCCAGCATTTT.

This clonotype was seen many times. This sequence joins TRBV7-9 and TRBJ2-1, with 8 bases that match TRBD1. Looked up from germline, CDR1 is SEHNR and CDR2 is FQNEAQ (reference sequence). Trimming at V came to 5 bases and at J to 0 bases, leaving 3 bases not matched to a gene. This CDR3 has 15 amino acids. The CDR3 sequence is CASSSTGGSYNEQFF. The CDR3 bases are TGTGCCAGCAGCAGCACAGGGGGCTCCTACAATGAGCAGTTCTTC.

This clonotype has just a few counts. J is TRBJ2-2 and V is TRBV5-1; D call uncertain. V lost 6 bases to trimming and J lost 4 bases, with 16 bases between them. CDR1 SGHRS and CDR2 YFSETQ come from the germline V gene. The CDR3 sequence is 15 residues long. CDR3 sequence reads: CASTPRGESTGELFF. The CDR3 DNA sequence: TGCGCCAGCACCCCTCGTGGGGAATCCACCGGGGAGCTGTTTTTT.

CDR3 bases: TGCGCCAGCAGCCTAGGGACAGGTCCTCCTTTCTTT. It encodes CASSLGTGPPFF. The chain joins TRBV4-1 to TRBJ1-1; TRBD1 agrees at 8 bases. Germline CDR1 is MGHRA and CDR2 is YSYEKL. This CDR3 has 12 amino acids. V lost 4 bases to trimming and J lost 12 bases; unmatched junction nucleotides: 7.

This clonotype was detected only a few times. The CDR3 DNA follows: TGTGCCACATCCAAACCGACAGGGCCACTGAGGACGCAGTATTTT. This encodes CATSKPTGPLRTQYF. The chain uses TRBV10-3 and TRBJ2-3; 7 bases fit TRBD1. The J segment lost 9 bases and the V segment lost 10 bases, leaving 19 bases of the junction unmatched. Per germline, CDR1 ENHRY and CDR2 SYGVKD. The CDR3 contains 15 residues.